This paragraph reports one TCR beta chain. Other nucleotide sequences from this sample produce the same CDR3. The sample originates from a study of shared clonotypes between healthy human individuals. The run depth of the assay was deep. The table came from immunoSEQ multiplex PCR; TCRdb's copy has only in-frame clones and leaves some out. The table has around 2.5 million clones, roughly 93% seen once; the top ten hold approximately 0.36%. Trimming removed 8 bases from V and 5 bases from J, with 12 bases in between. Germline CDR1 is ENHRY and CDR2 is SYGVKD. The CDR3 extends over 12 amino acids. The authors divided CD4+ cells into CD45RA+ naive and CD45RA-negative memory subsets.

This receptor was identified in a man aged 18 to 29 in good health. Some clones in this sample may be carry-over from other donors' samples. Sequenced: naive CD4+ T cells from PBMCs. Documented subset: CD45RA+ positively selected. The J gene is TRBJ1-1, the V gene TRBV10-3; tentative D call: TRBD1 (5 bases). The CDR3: CAIRGGGTEAFF. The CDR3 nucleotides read TGTGCCATCCGTGGGGGAGGGACTGAAGCTTTCTTT.